This note documents a single T cell receptor (beta chain) sequence. Its specificity is not known. This entry is derived from a study of cytomegalovirus exposure and HLA in healthy donors. Background on the study: The Caucasian-associated ancestry cluster contained 81% of the approximately 410 genotyped donors. Study-level findings and limits: Within the data, a cluster of highly shared sequence variants was likely a sequencing artifact. Reportedly, a later analysis found an Asian-associated ancestry cluster had fewer N-insertions than the roughly 700-donor mean. Later analysis showed TCR association rates varying by HLA locus, highest for DRB1 and lowest for HLA-C.

Germline CDR1 and CDR2: MDHEN and SYDVKM. Trimming took 1 base from V and 0 from J, leaving 10 bases between them. The CDR3 runs 16 residues. PCR involved 60 Vbeta and 13 Jbeta primers. Repertoires were generated with immunoSEQ multiplex PCR, while TCRdb's copy carries only in-frame clones and drops some. The sample lists 150,000 or so clones, approximately 80% occurring once. The chain is built from TRBV28 and TRBJ1-5, with no clear D. The clonotype originates from a man younger than 45 in good health and CMV-seronegative. Sequenced: PBMCs. Here the CDR3 reads CASSLSVPVSNQPQHF. DNA of the CDR3: TGTGCCAGCAGTTTATCGGTACCGGTTAGCAATCAGCCCCAGCATTTT.